This record concerns one TCR beta chain sequence. The antigen it recognizes is unknown. No much larger clone exists at a distance of one base, and base qualities are not known. TCRbeta CDR3 regions were amplified from genomic DNA by means of the immunoSEQ Assay, a bias-controlled multiplex PCR. Processing in the source paper ran as follows. Nucleated cell counts per sample were estimated from amplification of reference gene primers within the assay. To quantify the absolute abundance of each unique TCRbeta CDR3 rearrangement, sequence reads were collapsed and filtered. For each sample, productive Simpson clonality was calculated by taking the square root of Simpson's diversity index across productive rearrangements. TCRdb re-hosts the immuneACCESS table, in-frame sequences only. Its copies lack some clones; in the studies checked, an unresolved V gene accounts for under half of them, and the cause for the rest is not known. The V and J calls and the clone size are those of that table, but D and trimming were determined from the DNA. Within this sample are about 69,000 clones, with more than 70% of them counted one time only. Of the sample, roughly 48% is held by the ten largest clones.

Whole blood was collected in K2EDTA tubes by collaborating institutions according to the institutions' own protocols. Collaborator samples were shipped for TCRbeta analysis as frozen whole blood, isolated PBMCs, or DNA extracted from either sample type. This sample was taken from a study of blood T cell repertoires in COVID-19 (dated by TCRdb to about 2020). Turning to the overall study: Samples from collaborators originated in the United States, Italy and Spain and spanned both the acute and convalescent phases of COVID-19. The prospective study material was composed of cDNA or gDNA derived from T cells, B-cell-depleted T cells, or PBMCs. Deeply sampled blood TCRbeta repertoires from subjects exposed to, actively infected with, or recovered from COVID-19 were included in the dataset. The repertoires were released in a freely available public database intended as a resource for research on the immune response to SARS-CoV-2. Samples were obtained from the ongoing ImmuneRACE study (first 160 participants) and from about 1,300 subjects provided by 6 global collaborators. A de-identified subject ID, COVID-19 status, age in years and sex were almost always included in the sample metadata. Where available, HLA class I and class II types were taken from metadata supplied by the sample provider and were not determined by assay-based typing.

Summary of the overall study and its limitations: Clinical and demographic metadata were provided uncurated, with the amount varying by source and participant.

The TCR was taken from a human donor in a cohort sampled during active COVID-19. The specimen sequenced was peripheral blood.

The CDR3 reads as follows: CASSPGQGAYYGYTF. The bases are TGTGCCAGCAGCCCCGGACAGGGGGCTTACTATGGCTACACCTTC. The sequence joins TRBV7-2 to TRBJ1-2; TRBD1 agrees with 11 junctional bases. V is cut back by 5 bases and J by 3 bases, with 5 bases in the junction unmatched. The CDR3 has 15 amino acids, counting the end cysteine and phenylalanine. Kept here is only the CDR3 DNA, which spans 45 bases and is read in frame from base 1. The germline V gene encodes CDR1 SGHTA and CDR2 FQGNSA.